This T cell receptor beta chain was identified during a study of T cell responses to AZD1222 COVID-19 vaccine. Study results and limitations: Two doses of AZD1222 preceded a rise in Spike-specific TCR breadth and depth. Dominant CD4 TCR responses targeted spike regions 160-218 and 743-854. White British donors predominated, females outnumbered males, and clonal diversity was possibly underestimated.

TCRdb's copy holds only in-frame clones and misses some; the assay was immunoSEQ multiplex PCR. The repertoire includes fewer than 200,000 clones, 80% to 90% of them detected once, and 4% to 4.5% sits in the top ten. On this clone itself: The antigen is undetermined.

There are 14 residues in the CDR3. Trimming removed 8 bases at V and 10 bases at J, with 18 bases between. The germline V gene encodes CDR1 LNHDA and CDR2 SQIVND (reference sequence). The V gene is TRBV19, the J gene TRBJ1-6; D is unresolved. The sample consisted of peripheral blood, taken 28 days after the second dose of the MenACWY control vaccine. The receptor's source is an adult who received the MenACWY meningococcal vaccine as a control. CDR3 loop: CASSKDGLKSPLHF. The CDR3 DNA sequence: TGTGCCAGTTCTAAGGACGGGTTAAAGTCACCCCTCCACTTT.